This TCR beta chain was recovered during a study of CD8 T cells in ankylosing spondylitis. The CDR3 covers 14 residues. Germline-derived CDR1 and CDR2 are SGHRS and YFSETQ. V shed 5 bases, J shed 7 bases, and the junction held 9 bases outside the gene matches. Only a few counts were recorded for this clonotype. The antigen is undetermined. TCRdb re-derived calls from the 5' RACE reads in MiXCR, one entry per CDR3 protein. The repertoire consists of about 280,000 distinct CDR3 sequences, with 15% to 20% occurring once and the leading ten covering under 8.5%. Overall study results and limits: There was a TCR beta motif, made of several highly homologous variants, that appeared characteristic of ankylosing spondylitis blood. The authors reported significant enrichment of disease-linked clones in matched ankylosing spondylitis synovial fluid.

The sequence was obtained from a male donor with ankylosing spondylitis or in good health (not recorded which). V usage is TRBV5-1 and J usage is TRBJ2-1; 7 bases match TRBD2. The sequenced sample was blood, either unsorted or a sorted T cell fraction (not recorded which). CDR3 sequence: CASRLSGDLNEQFF. DNA for the CDR3: TGCGCCAGCAGACTCAGCGGGGACCTGAATGAGCAGTTCTTC.